The rows below give T cell receptor beta chains drawn from one sample of a study of CD8 T cells in ankylosing spondylitis. TCRdb itself ran the 5' RACE reads through MiXCR, one entry per CDR3 protein. This sample has about 130,000 distinct CDR3 sequences, with over 6.5% found just once. The material sequenced was blood, either unsorted or a sorted T cell fraction (not recorded which). Receptors originate from a male donor with ankylosing spondylitis or in good health (not recorded which). The conserved cysteine and the conserved F or W are not part of the CDR3 here. Size is omitted from some rows. Given values are once, few, many or a class for expanded clones.

size,V,CDR3
many,TRBV12-3/TRBV12-4,ASSFWQESTDTQY
many,TRBV20-1,SARKLGGAINTGELF
many,TRBV7-3,ASSFPTDSPNTGELF
many,TRBV9,ASSSGGGRFYEQY
many,TRBV12-3/TRBV12-4,ASTHQGGPIEYEQY
many,TRBV12-3/TRBV12-4,ASSLDNYNEQF
many,TRBV27,ASSLAGTTSGYT
many,TRBV20-1,SAPLMTSEKLF
many,TRBV19,ASSIWLAGNNEQF
many,TRBV12-3/TRBV12-4,ASSSMGLYNEQF
many,TRBV7-3,ASSSLTGDTEAF
many,TRBV5-1,ASTLGTGNNYGYT
many,TRBV12-3/TRBV12-4,ASSGTSDYEQY
many,TRBV21-1,ASSKGSSGGGPSLYEQY
many,TRBV11-2,ASSPDRKTSGAYNEQF
many,TRBV5-1,ASSSPSTGSTDTQY
many,TRBV3-1,ASSRHRGGSTDTQY
.,TRBV15,ATSRGRILNTEAF
few,TRBV5-1,ASSLENMETQY
many,TRBV20-1,SARGGLAGVEQY
many,TRBV20-1,SAIGLAGDTQY
many,TRBV5-1,ASSLVWQPGANVLT
few,TRBV12-3/TRBV12-4,ASTIGRGGRDTQY
many,TRBV5-1,ASSLFPNEQY
many,TRBV24-1,ATSSTSGSTPVYNEQF
many,TRBV5-1,ASSLASRMNTEAF
many,TRBV7-2,ASSLTGAGTEAF
.,TRBV5-1,ASSSQGSYEQY
many,TRBV6-1,ASSATGGFNQPQH
.,TRBV5-6,ASSPDRGGVTDTQY
.,TRBV5-1,ASSLVWQGTQNTGELF
many,TRBV5-1,ASRTVGQGNTYEQY
many,TRBV4-2,ASSQGEAENNEQF
.,TRBV28,ASRGTGIVGFTEAF
many,TRBV20-1,SAIVSNQPQH
many,TRBV11-2,ASGGGYNEQF
many,TRBV5-1,ASSGRQVHNEKLF
many,TRBV7-2,ASSRGQGNYGYT
many,TRBV4-1,ASSQDRTPTYEQY
many,TRBV20-1,SAGRQGVGELF